Listed below are T cell receptor beta chains from one sample, sequenced in a study of cytomegalovirus exposure and HLA in healthy donors. Here immunoSEQ multiplex PCR was the method, and the copy in TCRdb shows in-frame clones only, minus some. The sample lists fewer than 85,000 clones, around 70% occurring once. What was sequenced was PBMCs. The receptors were gathered from a man between 35 and 55 years old in good health and CMV-seropositive. The CDR3 runs from the conserved cysteine through the conserved F or W. The D gene is left open where the match is weak. Where a row states a size, it is once, few, many or the class of an expanded clone; other rows omit it.

J: TRBJ2-5; D: -; V: TRBV21-1; size: -; length: 17; DNA: TGTGCCAGCAGCGAAGGGTATTGGACAGGACGGCAAGAGACCCAGTACTTC; CDR3: CASSEGYWTGRQETQYF
J: TRBJ1-2; D: -; V: TRBV5-1; size: -; length: 14; DNA: TGCGCCAGCAGCTTGGGGCAGCCTGCGGATGGCTACACCTTC; CDR3: CASSLGQPADGYTF
J: TRBJ2-2; D: -; V: TRBV7-2; size: -; length: 12; DNA: TGTGCCAGCAGCCTGAACACCGGGGAGCTGTTTTTT; CDR3: CASSLNTGELFF
J: TRBJ1-5; D: TRBD1; V: TRBV2; size: -; length: 16; DNA: TGTGCCAGCAGAAGAGGGACAGAGGGGGCCCATCAGCCCCAGCATTTT; CDR3: CASRRGTEGAHQPQHF
J: TRBJ1-1; D: -; V: TRBV28; size: -; length: 14; DNA: TGTGCCAGCAGTTTAGGGCAGATTAACACTGAAGCTTTCTTT; CDR3: CASSLGQINTEAFF
J: TRBJ1-5; D: -; V: TRBV18; size: -; length: 14; DNA: TGTGCCAGCTCACCCCGGGATTTGAATCAGCCCCAGCATTTT; CDR3: CASSPRDLNQPQHF
J: TRBJ1-2; D: -; V: TRBV28; size: -; length: 11; DNA: TGTGCCGCCCTGGGGAGTTTCCAAAAGACCTTC; CDR3: CAALGSFQKTF
J: TRBJ1-5; D: TRBD1; V: TRBV19; size: -; length: 15; DNA: TGTGCCAGTAGTCCGATTGGACAGGGAAGTCAGCCCCAGCATTTT; CDR3: CASSPIGQGSQPQHF
J: TRBJ2-3; D: TRBD2; V: TRBV25-1; size: -; length: 17; DNA: TGTGCCAGCAGCCCGATAACTAGCGGGGTTAGCACAGATACGCAGTATTTT; CDR3: CASSPITSGVSTDTQYF
J: TRBJ2-1; D: TRBD2; V: TRBV19; size: -; length: 17; DNA: TGTGCCAGTAGTATAGACGCAGGGACTAGCGGGATCACTGAGCAGTTCTTC; CDR3: CASSIDAGTSGITEQFF
J: TRBJ1-2; D: TRBD1; V: TRBV6-5; size: -; length: 13; DNA: TGTGCCAGCAGTTTTACAGGGGCAGGCGGCTACACCTTC; CDR3: CASSFTGAGGYTF
J: TRBJ2-5; D: TRBD2; V: TRBV6-5; size: -; length: 13; DNA: TGTGCCAGCAGTTGGGGGGGGGAGGAGACCCAGTACTTC; CDR3: CASSWGGEETQYF
J: TRBJ2-1; D: -; V: TRBV4-1; size: -; length: 13; DNA: TGCGCCAGCAGCCAAGATAATTACAATGAGCAGTTCTTC; CDR3: CASSQDNYNEQFF
J: TRBJ2-5; D: TRBD1; V: TRBV13; size: -; length: 15; DNA: TGTGCCAGCAGCTCCCCGACAGGGCGAAAAGAGACCCAGTACTTC; CDR3: CASSSPTGRKETQYF
J: TRBJ2-1; D: TRBD2; V: TRBV19; size: few; length: 14; DNA: TGTGCCAGTAGTCGGGAGCGGGAGAGTTCTGAGCAGTTCTTC; CDR3: CASSRERESSEQFF
J: TRBJ2-5; D: TRBD2; V: TRBV7-2; size: -; length: 15; DNA: TGTGCCAGCTTCTCCTTTAGCGGGGGAGGAGCGACCCAGTACTTC; CDR3: CASFSFSGGGATQYF
J: TRBJ1-4; D: -; V: TRBV28; size: -; length: 11; DNA: TGTGCCAGCACAACAGGGACCTCGCTGTTTTTT; CDR3: CASTTGTSLFF
J: TRBJ2-1; D: TRBD2; V: TRBV6-4; size: -; length: 16; DNA: TGTGCCAGCAGTGACTCCGCTAGCGGGGGGGCCAATGAGCAGTTCTTC; CDR3: CASSDSASGGANEQFF
J: TRBJ2-3; D: -; V: TRBV9; size: -; length: 13; DNA: TGTGCCAGCAGCGTAGGTCAGACAGATACGCAGTATTTT; CDR3: CASSVGQTDTQYF
J: TRBJ1-6; D: TRBD1; V: TRBV28; size: -; length: 17; DNA: TGTGCCAGCAGTGACGGGACAGGGACTCAAAATCATTCACCCCTCCACTTT; CDR3: CASSDGTGTQNHSPLHF
J: TRBJ2-2; D: -; V: TRBV4-1; size: -; length: 19; DNA: TGCGCCAGCAGCCAAGCACGAATGGGTAGCGGTCTGAACACCGGGGAGCTGTTTTTT; CDR3: CASSQARMGSGLNTGELFF
J: TRBJ1-3; D: TRBD1; V: TRBV7-2; size: -; length: 15; DNA: TGTGCCAGCAGCGTTGACAGGGTTGATAGAAACACCATATATTTT; CDR3: CASSVDRVDRNTIYF
J: TRBJ2-7; D: -; V: TRBV27; size: -; length: 13; DNA: TGTGCCAGCAGTTTAGGCAGGGCAGGCGAGCAGTACTTC; CDR3: CASSLGRAGEQYF
J: TRBJ2-4; D: TRBD2; V: TRBV30; size: few; length: 17; DNA: TGTGCCGGCCACGGACTAGCGGGAGGAAGGGCCAAAAACATTCAGTACTTC; CDR3: CAGHGLAGGRAKNIQYF
J: TRBJ2-1; D: -; V: TRBV7-2; size: -; length: 11; DNA: TGTGCCAGCAGCTCTAGCGCTGAGCAGTTCTTC; CDR3: CASSSSAEQFF
J: TRBJ2-3; D: -; V: TRBV10-3; size: few; length: 15; DNA: TGTGCCATCAGTGAGTCGGCAGCACAGGCAGATACGCAGTATTTT; CDR3: CAISESAAQADTQYF
J: TRBJ1-3; D: TRBD1; V: TRBV7-6; size: once; length: 14; DNA: TGTGCCAGCAGCTCGACAGGGTTTGGAAACACCATATATTTT; CDR3: CASSSTGFGNTIYF
J: TRBJ2-7; D: -; V: TRBV5-1; size: few; length: 13; DNA: TGCGCCAGCAGCCAGGGTTCCTTTTACGAGCAGTACTTC; CDR3: CASSQGSFYEQYF
J: TRBJ2-7; D: -; V: TRBV6-1; size: -; length: 11; DNA: TGTGCCAGCTTAGCCGCCTACGAGCAGTACTTC; CDR3: CASLAAYEQYF
J: TRBJ1-1; D: -; V: TRBV5-1; size: -; length: 15; DNA: TGCGCCAGCAGCTTTCTCCCGCGGGGGGGGGCGGACGGGTTCTTT; CDR3: CASSFLPRGGADGFF
J: TRBJ2-1; D: -; V: TRBV9; size: -; length: 13; DNA: TGTGCCAGCAGCGTATCTGAATTGGCTGAGCAGTTCTTC; CDR3: CASSVSELAEQFF
J: TRBJ1-3; D: -; V: TRBV6-6; size: -; length: 14; DNA: TGTGCCAGCAGTCCGGGGGGGTATGGAAACACCATATATTTT; CDR3: CASSPGGYGNTIYF
J: TRBJ2-1; D: TRBD2; V: TRBV14; size: once; length: 15; DNA: TGTGCCAGCAGCCAAGTACTAGCGGGAGAAAATGAGCAGTTCTTC; CDR3: CASSQVLAGENEQFF
J: TRBJ1-6; D: TRBD1; V: TRBV6-1; size: few; length: 15; DNA: TGTGCCAGCAGTACCGGGACAGGGGATGAGTCACCCCTCCACTTT; CDR3: CASSTGTGDESPLHF
J: TRBJ1-6; D: -; V: TRBV5-1; size: -; length: 15; DNA: TGCGCCAGCAGCTTGTTCACAGGGAATAATTCACCCCTCCACTTT; CDR3: CASSLFTGNNSPLHF
J: TRBJ1-6; D: -; V: TRBV12-2; size: -; length: 17; DNA: TGTGCAAGTCGCTTAGCGGTGAGAGGACAGGGGAATTCACCCCTCCACTTT; CDR3: CASRLAVRGQGNSPLHF
J: TRBJ1-2; D: -; V: TRBV2; size: -; length: 13; DNA: TGTGCCAGCAGTGAGTTTCGGGGGGATGGCTACACCTTC; CDR3: CASSEFRGDGYTF
J: TRBJ2-1; D: TRBD2; V: TRBV18; size: -; length: 17; DNA: TGTGCCAGCTCACCACTGAAGACTAGCGGGGGGGCCGATGAGCAGTTCTTC; CDR3: CASSPLKTSGGADEQFF
J: TRBJ2-1; D: -; V: TRBV5-5; size: -; length: 12; DNA: TGTGCCAGCAGCTCACAGGGTTATGAGCAGTTCTTC; CDR3: CASSSQGYEQFF
J: TRBJ2-7; D: TRBD1; V: TRBV28; size: -; length: 13; DNA: TGTGCCAGTAAGGGACAGGACTCCTACGAGCAGTACTTC; CDR3: CASKGQDSYEQYF
J: TRBJ2-7; D: -; V: TRBV7-2; size: once; length: 14; DNA: TGTGCCAGCAGCTTTGGTCCAGGGTCATACGAGCAGTACTTC; CDR3: CASSFGPGSYEQYF
J: TRBJ2-5; D: -; V: TRBV2; size: -; length: 15; DNA: TGTGCCAGCAGTCAAGGGGACACGAACCAAGAGACCCAGTACTTC; CDR3: CASSQGDTNQETQYF
J: TRBJ2-3; D: TRBD2; V: TRBV30; size: -; length: 15; DNA: TGTGCCTGGAGTGAGGGACTAGGAGGCTCAGATACGCAGTATTTT; CDR3: CAWSEGLGGSDTQYF